The present TCR beta chain was sequenced within a study of blood T cell repertoires in COVID-19. Study background: Sample material is recorded as cDNA or gDNA derived from T cells, B-cell-depleted T cells, or PBMCs.

The CDR3 spans 14 residues. The V gene lost 4 bases and the J gene lost 4 bases, with 11 bases spanning the gap. Germline V gives CDR1 MDHEN, CDR2 SYDVKM. Assay used: immunoSEQ multiplex PCR; TCRdb lists only in-frame clones, some missing. The data show approximately 230,000 clones, around four fifths seen once. The sequence came from a man younger than 40 with active or convalescent COVID-19. The sample consisted of peripheral blood. The chain combines TRBV28 with TRBJ1-5; D may be TRBD1 (5 bases). CDR3: CASSWGVRNQPQHF. The CDR3 coding sequence is TGTGCCAGCAGTTGGGGGGTACGAAATCAGCCCCAGCATTTT.